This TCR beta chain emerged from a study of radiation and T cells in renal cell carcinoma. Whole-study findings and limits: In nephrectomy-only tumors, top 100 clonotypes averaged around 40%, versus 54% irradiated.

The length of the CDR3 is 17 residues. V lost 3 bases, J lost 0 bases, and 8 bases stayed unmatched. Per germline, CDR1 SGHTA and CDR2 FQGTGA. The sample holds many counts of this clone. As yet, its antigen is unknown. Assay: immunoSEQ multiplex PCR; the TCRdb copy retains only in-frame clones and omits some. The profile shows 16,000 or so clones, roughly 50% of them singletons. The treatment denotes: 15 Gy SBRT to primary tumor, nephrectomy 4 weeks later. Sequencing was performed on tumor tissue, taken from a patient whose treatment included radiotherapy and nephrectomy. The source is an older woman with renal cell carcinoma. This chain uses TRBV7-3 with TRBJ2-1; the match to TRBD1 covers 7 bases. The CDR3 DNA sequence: TGTGCCAGCAGCTTCAAAGAAGGGACAGTCTCCTACAATGAGCAGTTCTTC. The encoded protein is CASSFKEGTVSYNEQFF. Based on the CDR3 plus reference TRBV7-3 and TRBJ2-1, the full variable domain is GAGVSQTPSNKVTEKGKYVELRCDPISGHTALYWYRQSLGQGPEFLIYFQGTGAADDSGLPNDRFFAVRPEGSVSTLKIQRTERGDSAVYLCASSFKEGTVSYNEQFFGPGTRLTVL.